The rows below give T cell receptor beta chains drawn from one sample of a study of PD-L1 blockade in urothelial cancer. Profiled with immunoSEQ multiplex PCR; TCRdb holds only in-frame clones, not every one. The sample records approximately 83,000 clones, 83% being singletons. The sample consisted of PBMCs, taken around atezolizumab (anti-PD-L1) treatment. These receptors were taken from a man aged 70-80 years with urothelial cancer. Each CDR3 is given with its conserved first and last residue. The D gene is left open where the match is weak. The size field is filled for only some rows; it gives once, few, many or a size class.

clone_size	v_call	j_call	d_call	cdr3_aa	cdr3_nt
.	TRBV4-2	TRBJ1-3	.	CASSQDFGGLSGNTIYF	TGTGCCAGCAGCCAAGATTTCGGGGGGCTCTCTGGAAACACCATATATTTT
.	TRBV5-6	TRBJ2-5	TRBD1	CASSAYRGNQETQYF	TGTGCCAGCAGCGCCTACAGGGGGAACCAAGAGACCCAGTACTTC
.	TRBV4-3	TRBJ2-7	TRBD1	CASSQETRGPDFSSYEQYF	TGCGCCAGCAGCCAAGAAACCAGGGGGCCGGACTTCTCCTCCTACGAGCAGTACTTC
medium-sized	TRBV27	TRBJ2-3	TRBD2	CATARTSGAPRTDTQYF	TGTGCCACCGCGAGGACTAGCGGGGCGCCCCGCACAGATACGCAGTATTTT
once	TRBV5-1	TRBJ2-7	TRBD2	CASSLSLAGGDLQYF	TGCGCCAGCAGCTTGTCTCTAGCGGGGGGGGATTTGCAGTACTTC
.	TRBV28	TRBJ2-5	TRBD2	CASSPDLAGGETQYF	TGTGCCAGCAGTCCGGACCTAGCGGGAGGAGAGACCCAGTACTTC
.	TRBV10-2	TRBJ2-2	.	CASSPSANTGELFF	TGCGCCAGCAGCCCGTCCGCGAACACCGGGGAGCTGTTTTTT
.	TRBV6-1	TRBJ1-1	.	CASRPQGTQNTEAFF	TGTGCCAGCAGGCCGCAGGGTACTCAAAACACTGAAGCTTTCTTT
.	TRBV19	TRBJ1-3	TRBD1	CASSRDSSGNTIYF	TGTGCCAGTAGTCGGGACAGCTCTGGAAACACCATATATTTT
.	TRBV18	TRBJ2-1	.	CASSQQGNEQFF	TGTGCCAGCTCACAGCAGGGAAATGAGCAGTTCTTC
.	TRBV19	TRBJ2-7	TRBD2	CASSHLAGGREQYF	TGTGCCAGTAGCCACCTAGCGGGAGGACGCGAGCAGTACTTC
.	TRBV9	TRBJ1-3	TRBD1	CASSYQTGNSGNTIYF	TGTGCCAGCAGCTACCAGACAGGGAACTCTGGAAACACCATATATTTT
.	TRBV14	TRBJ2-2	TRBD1	CASSQGGTANTGELFF	TGTGCCAGCAGCCAAGGAGGGACAGCGAACACCGGGGAGCTGTTTTTT
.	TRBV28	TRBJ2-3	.	CASSIATRDTDTQYF	TGTGCCAGCAGTATAGCGACTAGGGACACAGATACGCAGTATTTT
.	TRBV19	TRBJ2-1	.	CASSSPGGRGNEQFF	TGTGCCAGTAGTTCACCGGGGGGCCGAGGCAATGAGCAGTTCTTC
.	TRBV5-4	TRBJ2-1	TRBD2	CASSLDSGGDHNEQFF	TGTGCCAGCAGCTTGGATAGCGGGGGGGATCACAATGAGCAGTTCTTC
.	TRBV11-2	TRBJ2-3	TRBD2	CASSLGSSGGTDTQYF	TGTGCCAGCAGCTTAGGGTCTAGCGGGGGCACAGATACGCAGTATTTT
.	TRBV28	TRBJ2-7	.	CASTTEQGYEQYF	TGTGCCAGCACAACTGAGCAGGGGTACGAGCAGTACTTC
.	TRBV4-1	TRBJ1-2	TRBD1	CASSQDRGTAMGYTF	TGCGCCAGCAGCCAAGATCGGGGGACAGCCATGGGCTACACCTTC
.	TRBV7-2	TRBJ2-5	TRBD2	CASSLDSGSDETQYF	TGTGCCAGCAGCTTAGATAGCGGGAGTGATGAGACCCAGTACTTC
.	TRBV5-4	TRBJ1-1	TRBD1	CASSLGRGRGTEAFF	TGTGCCAGCAGCTTGGGTAGGGGGCGAGGCACTGAAGCTTTCTTT
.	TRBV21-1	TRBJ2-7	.	CASSKGARLACSYEQYF	TGTGCCAGCAGCAAAGGGGCCAGACTAGCGTGCTCCTACGAGCAGTACTTC
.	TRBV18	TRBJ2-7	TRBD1	CASSPDRALRGQYF	TGTGCCAGCTCACCCGACAGGGCCCTACGAGGGCAGTACTTC
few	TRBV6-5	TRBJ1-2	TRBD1	CASSYLIGGTGDGYTF	TGTGCCAGCAGTTATCTAATTGGCGGGACAGGGGATGGCTACACCTTC
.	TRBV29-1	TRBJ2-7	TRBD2	CSVDGGSGSYEQYF	TGCAGCGTTGATGGGGGTAGCGGGAGCTACGAGCAGTACTTC
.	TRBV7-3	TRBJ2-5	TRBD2	CASSLTSWGETQYF	TGTGCCAGCAGCCTGACTAGCTGGGGGGAGACCCAGTACTTC
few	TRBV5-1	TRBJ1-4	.	CASSVQGRDEKLFF	TGCGCCAGCAGCGTACAGGGTAGGGATGAAAAACTGTTTTTT
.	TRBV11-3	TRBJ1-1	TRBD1	CASSSGTGGRTEAFF	TGTGCCAGCAGCTCCGGGACAGGGGGCCGGACTGAAGCTTTCTTT
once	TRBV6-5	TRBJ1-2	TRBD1	CASSTGVGYGYTF	TGTGCCAGCAGCACAGGGGTCGGCTATGGCTACACCTTC
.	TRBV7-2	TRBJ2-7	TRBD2	CASSFSLAGSEQYF	TGTGCCAGCAGCTTTAGCCTAGCGGGTAGCGAGCAGTACTTC
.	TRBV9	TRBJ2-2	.	CASSVFGRENTGELFF	TGTGCCAGCAGCGTTTTTGGCAGGGAGAACACCGGGGAGCTGTTTTTT
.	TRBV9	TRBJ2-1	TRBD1	CASALRDRGLGEQFF	TGTGCCAGCGCCCTGAGGGACAGGGGGCTGGGTGAGCAGTTCTTC
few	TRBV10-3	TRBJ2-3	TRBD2	CAIRPDTLSGGAPDTQYF	TGTGCCATCAGACCCGATACCCTTAGCGGGGGGGCCCCAGATACGCAGTATTTT
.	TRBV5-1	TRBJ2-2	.	CASSPRQYTGELFF	TGCGCCAGCAGCCCGAGGCAGTACACCGGGGAGCTGTTTTTT
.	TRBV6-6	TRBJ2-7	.	CASSYSRDAGEQYF	TGTGCCAGCAGTTACTCCCGGGACGCGGGAGAGCAGTACTTC
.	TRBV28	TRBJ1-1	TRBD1	CASSLDPGQGARRSEAFF	TGTGCCAGCAGTTTGGATCCGGGACAGGGGGCGCGGAGGTCTGAAGCTTTCTTT
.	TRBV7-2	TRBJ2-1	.	CASSLTGVSYNEQFF	TGTGCCAGCAGCCTGACAGGCGTCTCCTACAATGAGCAGTTCTTC
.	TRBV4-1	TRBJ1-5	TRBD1	CASSQTGTGAYSNQPQHF	TGCGCCAGCAGCCAAACCGGGACAGGGGCATATAGCAATCAGCCCCAGCATTTT
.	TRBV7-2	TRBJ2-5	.	CASSLGPEAETQYF	TGTGCCAGCAGCTTAGGGCCAGAGGCAGAGACCCAGTACTTC
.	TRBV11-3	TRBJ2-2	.	CASSSHPNTGELFF	TGTGCCAGCAGCTCACACCCGAACACCGGGGAGCTGTTTTTT
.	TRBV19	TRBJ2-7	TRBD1	CASSIADRGEQYF	TGTGCCAGTAGTATCGCGGACAGGGGCGAGCAGTACTTC
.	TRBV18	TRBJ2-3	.	CATVKTGTDTQYF	TGTGCCACCGTCAAGACTGGCACAGATACGCAGTATTTT
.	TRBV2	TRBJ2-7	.	CASSESRGDYEQYF	TGTGCCAGCAGTGAAAGCAGGGGGGACTACGAGCAGTACTTC
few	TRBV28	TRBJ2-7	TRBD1	CASSFLSTGGGEQYF	TGTGCCAGCAGTTTCCTCTCGACAGGGGGAGGCGAGCAGTACTTC
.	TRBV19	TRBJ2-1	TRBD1	CATHGGQGTYNEQFF	TGTGCCACCCACGGGGGACAGGGGACGTACAATGAGCAGTTCTTC
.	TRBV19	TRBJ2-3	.	CASSIVTGRNTDTQYF	TGTGCCAGTAGTATAGTGACAGGGAGGAACACAGATACGCAGTATTTT
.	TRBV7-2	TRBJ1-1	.	CASSWEGMNTEAFF	TGTGCCAGCAGCTGGGAGGGCATGAACACTGAAGCTTTCTTT
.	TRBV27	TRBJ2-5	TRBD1	CASSIDRDQETQYF	TGTGCCAGCAGCATCGACAGGGACCAAGAGACCCAGTACTTC